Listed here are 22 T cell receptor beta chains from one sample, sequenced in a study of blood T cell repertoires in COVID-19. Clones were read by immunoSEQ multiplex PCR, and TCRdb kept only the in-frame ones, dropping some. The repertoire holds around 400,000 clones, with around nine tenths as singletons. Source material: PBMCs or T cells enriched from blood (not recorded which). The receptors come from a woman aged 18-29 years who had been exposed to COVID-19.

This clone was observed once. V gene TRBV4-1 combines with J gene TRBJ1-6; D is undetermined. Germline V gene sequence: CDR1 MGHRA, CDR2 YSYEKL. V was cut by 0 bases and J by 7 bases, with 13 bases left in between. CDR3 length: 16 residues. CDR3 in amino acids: CASSQEAAAKNSPLHF. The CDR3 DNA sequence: TGCGCCAGCAGCCAAGAAGCGGCAGCCAAAAATTCACCCCTCCACTTT.

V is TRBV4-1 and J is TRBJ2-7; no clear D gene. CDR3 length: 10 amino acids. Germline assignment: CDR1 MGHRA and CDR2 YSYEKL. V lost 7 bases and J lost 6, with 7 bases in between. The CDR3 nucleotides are TGCGCCAGCATCCTCGGCGAGCAGTACTTC. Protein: CASILGEQYF.

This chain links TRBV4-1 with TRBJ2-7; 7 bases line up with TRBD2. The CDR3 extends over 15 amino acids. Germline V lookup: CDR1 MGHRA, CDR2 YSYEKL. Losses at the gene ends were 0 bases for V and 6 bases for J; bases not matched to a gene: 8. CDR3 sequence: CASSQEAAGAGEQYF. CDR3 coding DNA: TGCGCCAGCAGCCAAGAGGCGGCGGGAGCTGGCGAGCAGTACTTC.

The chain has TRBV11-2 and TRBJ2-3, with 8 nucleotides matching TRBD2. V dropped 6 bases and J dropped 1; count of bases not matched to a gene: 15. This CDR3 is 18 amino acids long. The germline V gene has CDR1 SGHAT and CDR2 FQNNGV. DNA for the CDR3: TGTGCCAGCAGTCAGGGGCTCTATCCAGCGGGGGGCACAGATACGCAGTATTTT. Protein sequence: CASSQGLYPAGGTDTQYF.

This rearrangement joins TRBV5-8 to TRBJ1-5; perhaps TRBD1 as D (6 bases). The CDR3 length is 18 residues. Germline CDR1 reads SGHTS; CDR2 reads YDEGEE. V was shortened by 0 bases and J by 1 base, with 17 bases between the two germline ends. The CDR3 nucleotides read TGTGCCAGCAGCTTGGCAAAATTATCACAGGGAAGCAATCAGCCCCAGCATTTT. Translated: CASSLAKLSQGSNQPQHF.

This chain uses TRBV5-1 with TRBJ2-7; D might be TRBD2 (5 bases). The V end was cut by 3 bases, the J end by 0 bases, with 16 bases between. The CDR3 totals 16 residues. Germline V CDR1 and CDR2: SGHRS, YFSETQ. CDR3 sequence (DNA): TGCGCCAGCAGCTATCAGAGCGGTCAGATCTCCTACGAGCAGTACTTC. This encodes CASSYQSGQISYEQYF.

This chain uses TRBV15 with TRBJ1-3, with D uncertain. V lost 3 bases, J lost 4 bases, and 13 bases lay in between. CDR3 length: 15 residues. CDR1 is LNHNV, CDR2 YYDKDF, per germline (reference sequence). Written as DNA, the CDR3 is TGTGCCACCAGCAGGGGCAGTGCGCCCGGAAACACCATATATTTT. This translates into CATSRGSAPGNTIYF.

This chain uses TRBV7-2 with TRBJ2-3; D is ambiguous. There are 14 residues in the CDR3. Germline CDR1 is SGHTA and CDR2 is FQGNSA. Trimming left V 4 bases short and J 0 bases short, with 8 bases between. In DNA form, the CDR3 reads TGTGCCAGCAGCTATACTGTTAGCACAGATACGCAGTATTTT. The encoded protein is CASSYTVSTDTQYF.

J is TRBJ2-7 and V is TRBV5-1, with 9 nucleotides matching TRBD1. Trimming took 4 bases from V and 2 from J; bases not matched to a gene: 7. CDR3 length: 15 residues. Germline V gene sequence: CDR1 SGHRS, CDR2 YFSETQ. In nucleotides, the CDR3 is TGCGCCAGCAGCAGGGGACAGGGTGTCACCTACGAGCAGTACTTC. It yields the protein CASSRGQGVTYEQYF.

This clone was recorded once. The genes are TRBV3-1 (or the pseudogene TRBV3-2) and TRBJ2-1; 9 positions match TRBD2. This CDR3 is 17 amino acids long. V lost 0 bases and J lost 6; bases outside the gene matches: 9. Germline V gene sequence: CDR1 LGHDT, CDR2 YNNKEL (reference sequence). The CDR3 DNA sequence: TGTGCCAGCAGCCAAGATTTGGGACTAGCTGTATCCAATGAGCAGTTCTTC. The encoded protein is CASSQDLGLAVSNEQFF.

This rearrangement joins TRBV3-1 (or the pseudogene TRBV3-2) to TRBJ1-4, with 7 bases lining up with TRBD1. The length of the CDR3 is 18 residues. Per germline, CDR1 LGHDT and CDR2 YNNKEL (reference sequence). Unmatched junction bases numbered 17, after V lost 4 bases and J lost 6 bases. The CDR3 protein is CASSPKGGPGQSYEKLFF. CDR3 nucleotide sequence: TGTGCCAGCAGCCCCAAGGGGGGACCGGGACAGAGTTATGAAAAACTGTTTTTT.

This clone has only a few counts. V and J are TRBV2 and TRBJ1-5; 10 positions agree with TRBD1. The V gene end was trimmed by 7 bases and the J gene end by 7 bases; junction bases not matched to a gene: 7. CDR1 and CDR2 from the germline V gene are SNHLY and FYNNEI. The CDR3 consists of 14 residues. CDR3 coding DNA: TGTGCCAGCAACCAAGACAGGGGGCCACAGCCCCAGCATTTT. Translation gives CASNQDRGPQPQHF.

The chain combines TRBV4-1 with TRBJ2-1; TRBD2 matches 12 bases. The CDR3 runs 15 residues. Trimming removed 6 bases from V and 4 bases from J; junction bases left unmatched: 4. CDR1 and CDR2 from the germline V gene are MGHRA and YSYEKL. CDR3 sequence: CASSPSGGGYNEQFF. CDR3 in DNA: TGCGCCAGCAGTCCTAGCGGGGGGGGATACAATGAGCAGTTCTTC.

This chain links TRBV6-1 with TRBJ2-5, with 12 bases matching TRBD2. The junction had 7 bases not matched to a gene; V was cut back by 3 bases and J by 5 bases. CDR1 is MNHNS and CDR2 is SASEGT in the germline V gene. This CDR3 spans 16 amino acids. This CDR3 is CASSDTGTSGSETQYF. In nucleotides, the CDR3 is TGTGCCAGCAGTGACACCGGGACTAGCGGGTCGGAGACCCAGTACTTC.

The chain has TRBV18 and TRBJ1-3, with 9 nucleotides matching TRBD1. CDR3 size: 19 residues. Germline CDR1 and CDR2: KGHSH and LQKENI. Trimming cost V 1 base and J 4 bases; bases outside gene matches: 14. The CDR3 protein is CASSPLPLGQGQLGNTIYF. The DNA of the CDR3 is TGTGCCAGCTCACCACTACCCCTGGGACAGGGACAACTAGGAAACACCATATATTTT.

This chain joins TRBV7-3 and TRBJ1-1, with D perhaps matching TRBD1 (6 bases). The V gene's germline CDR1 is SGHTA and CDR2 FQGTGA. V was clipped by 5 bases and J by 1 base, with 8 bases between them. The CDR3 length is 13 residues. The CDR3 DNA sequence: TGTGCCAGCAGCCCGGGACAGAACACTGAAGCTTTCTTT. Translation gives CASSPGQNTEAFF.

CDR3 amino acids: CASSWARDSGVETQYF. The CDR3 DNA follows: TGTGCCAGCAGTTGGGCCCGGGACAGCGGAGTAGAGACCCAGTACTTC. V gene TRBV6-5 combines with J gene TRBJ2-5, with 7 bases fitting TRBD1. V lost 4 bases to trimming and J lost 4 bases; unmatched junction nucleotides: 12. The length of the CDR3 is 16 residues. Germline CDR1 and CDR2: MNHEY and SVGAGI.

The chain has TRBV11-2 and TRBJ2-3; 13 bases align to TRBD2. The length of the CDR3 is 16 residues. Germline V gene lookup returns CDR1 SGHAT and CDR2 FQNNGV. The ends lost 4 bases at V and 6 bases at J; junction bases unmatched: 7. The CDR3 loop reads CASSSETSGGRDTQYF. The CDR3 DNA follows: TGTGCCAGCAGCTCTGAGACTAGCGGGGGGAGGGATACGCAGTATTTT.

The CDR3 nucleotides are TGTGCCAGCAGTAAATCCGGGACAGGGGTGTACGAGCAGTACTTC. The encoded protein is CASSKSGTGVYEQYF. This chain links TRBV28 with TRBJ2-7; TRBD1 matches 10 bases. This CDR3 contains 15 residues. V shed 5 bases and J 4 bases; nucleotides not matched to a gene: 8. Germline values: CDR1 MDHEN, CDR2 SYDVKM. Full variable domain (missing parts from reference TRBV28 and TRBJ2-7): DVKVTQSSRYLVKRTGEKVFLECVQDMDHENMFWYRQDPGLGLRLIYFSYDVKMKEKGDIPEGYSVSREKKERFSLILESASTNQTSMYLCASSKSGTGVYEQYFGPGTRLTVT.

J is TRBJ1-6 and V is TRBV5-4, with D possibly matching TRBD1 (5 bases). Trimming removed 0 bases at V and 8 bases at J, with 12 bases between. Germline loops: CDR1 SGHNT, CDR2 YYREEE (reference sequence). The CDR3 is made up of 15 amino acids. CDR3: CASSLDGSRDSPLHF. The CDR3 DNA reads TGTGCCAGCAGCTTGGATGGGTCCAGGGATTCACCCCTCCACTTT.

In nucleotides, the CDR3 is TGCGCCAGCAGCCAAGATGTGAGAGTTCTTTATGGCTACACCTTC. It codes for CASSQDVRVLYGYTF. V usage is TRBV4-3 and J usage is TRBJ1-2; no clear D. CDR1 is LGHNA, CDR2 YSLEER, per germline. V lost 0 bases and J 5 bases, leaving 13 bases between the germline ends. The CDR3 is 15 residues long.

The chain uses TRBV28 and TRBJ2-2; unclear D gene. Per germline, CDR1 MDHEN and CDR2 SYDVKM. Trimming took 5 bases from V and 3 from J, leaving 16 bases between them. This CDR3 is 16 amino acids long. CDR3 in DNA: TGTGCCAGCAGTCTGTCTAGTTTGGTATACACCGGGGAGCTGTTTTTT. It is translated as CASSLSSLVYTGELFF.